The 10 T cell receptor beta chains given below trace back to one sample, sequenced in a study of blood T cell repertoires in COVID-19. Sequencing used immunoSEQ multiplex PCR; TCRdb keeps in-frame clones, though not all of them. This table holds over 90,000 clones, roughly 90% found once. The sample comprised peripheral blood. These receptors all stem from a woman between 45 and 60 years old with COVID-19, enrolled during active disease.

The CDR3 sequence is CASSLEASLSYGYTF. The CDR3 DNA reads TGTGCCAGCAGCTTAGAGGCATCCCTTTCCTATGGCTACACCTTC. The J gene is TRBJ1-2, the V gene TRBV11-2; no definite D call. The V gene's germline CDR1 is SGHAT and CDR2 FQNNGV. This CDR3 has 15 residues. V lost 0 bases to trimming and J lost 4 bases, with 12 bases between them.

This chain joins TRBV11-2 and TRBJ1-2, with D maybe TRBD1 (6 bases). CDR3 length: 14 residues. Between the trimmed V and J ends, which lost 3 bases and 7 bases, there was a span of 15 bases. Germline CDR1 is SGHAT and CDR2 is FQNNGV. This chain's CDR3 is CASSFGGRVSGYTF. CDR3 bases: TGTGCCAGCAGCTTTGGGGGCAGGGTTAGTGGCTACACCTTC.

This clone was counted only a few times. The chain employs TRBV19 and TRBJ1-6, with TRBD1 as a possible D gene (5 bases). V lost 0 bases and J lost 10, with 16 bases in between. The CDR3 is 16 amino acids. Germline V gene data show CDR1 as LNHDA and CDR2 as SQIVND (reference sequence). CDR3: CASSIDRQRRGSPLHF. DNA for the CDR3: TGTGCCAGTAGTATAGACCGACAGAGACGAGGCTCACCCCTCCACTTT.

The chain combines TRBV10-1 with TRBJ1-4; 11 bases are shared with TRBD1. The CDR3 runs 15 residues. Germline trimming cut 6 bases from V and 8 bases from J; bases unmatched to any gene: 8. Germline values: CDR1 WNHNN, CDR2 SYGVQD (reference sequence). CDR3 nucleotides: TGCGCCAGCAGGCGGACAGGGGGCATTTTCGAAAAACTGTTTTTT. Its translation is CASRRTGGIFEKLFF.

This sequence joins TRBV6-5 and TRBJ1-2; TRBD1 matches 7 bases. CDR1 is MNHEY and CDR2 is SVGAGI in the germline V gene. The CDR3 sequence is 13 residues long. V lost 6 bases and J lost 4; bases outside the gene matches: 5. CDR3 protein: CASRDRVPYGYTF. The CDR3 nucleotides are TGTGCCAGCAGAGACAGGGTCCCCTATGGCTACACCTTC.

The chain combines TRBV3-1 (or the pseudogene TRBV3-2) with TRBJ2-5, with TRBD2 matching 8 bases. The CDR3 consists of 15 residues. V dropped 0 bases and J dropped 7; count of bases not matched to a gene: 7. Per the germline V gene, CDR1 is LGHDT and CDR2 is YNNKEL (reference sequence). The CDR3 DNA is TGTGCCAGCAGCCAAGATTTTCGGGGGGGCCGGACCCAGTACTTC. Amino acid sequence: CASSQDFRGGRTQYF.

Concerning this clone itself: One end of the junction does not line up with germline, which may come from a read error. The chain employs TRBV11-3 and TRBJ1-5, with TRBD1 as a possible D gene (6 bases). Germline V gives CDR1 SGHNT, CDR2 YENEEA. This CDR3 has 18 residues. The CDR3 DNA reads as TGTGCCAGCAGCGTAGAGGACGGGACACGTTATAGCAATCAGCCCCAGCATTTT. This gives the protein CASSVEDGTRYSNQPQHF.

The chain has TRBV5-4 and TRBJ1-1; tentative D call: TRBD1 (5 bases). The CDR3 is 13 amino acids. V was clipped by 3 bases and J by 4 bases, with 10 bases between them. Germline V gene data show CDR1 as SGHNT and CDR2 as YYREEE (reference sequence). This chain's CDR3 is CASSSTAFTEAFF. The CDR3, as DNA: TGTGCCAGCAGCTCGACAGCCTTCACTGAAGCTTTCTTT.

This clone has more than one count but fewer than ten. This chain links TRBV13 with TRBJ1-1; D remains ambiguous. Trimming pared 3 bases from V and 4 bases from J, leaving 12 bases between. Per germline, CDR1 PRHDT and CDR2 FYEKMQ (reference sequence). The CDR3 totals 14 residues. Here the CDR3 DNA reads TGTGCCAGCAGCTTTCGCGGGATTGGCACTGAAGCTTTCTTT. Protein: CASSFRGIGTEAFF.

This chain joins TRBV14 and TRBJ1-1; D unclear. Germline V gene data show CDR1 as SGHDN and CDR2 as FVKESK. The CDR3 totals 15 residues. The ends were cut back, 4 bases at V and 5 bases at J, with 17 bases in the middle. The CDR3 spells CASSPDRGIWTEAFF. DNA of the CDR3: TGTGCCAGCAGCCCGGACCGGGGAATTTGGACTGAAGCTTTCTTT.